Each of the 30 T cell receptor beta chains below was sequenced from the same sample in a study of T cells in Graves' hyperthyroidism and ophthalmopathy. There were TCR beta CDR3 regions amplified from RNA transcripts. The TCR CDR3 was amplified in a first-round RT-PCR using the HTBI primer set. TCRdb used MiXCR to reprocess the multiplex PCR reads, holding one entry per CDR3 protein. Altogether roughly 380,000 distinct CDR3 sequences are present, about 14% being singletons, with the ten largest covering 8% to 13%. The sample taken for sequencing was blood. All receptors derive from an older woman with Graves' hyperthyroidism.

This clonotype was recorded many times. J is TRBJ2-1 and V is TRBV3-1; 14 bases match TRBD2. V gave up 1 base and J gave up 8 bases; unmatched junction bases: 1. The CDR3 consists of 15 residues. Germline V gene lookup returns CDR1 LGHDT and CDR2 YNNKEL (reference sequence). CDR3 DNA: TGTGCCAGCAGCCAAGGACTAGCGGGAGGGTATGAGCAGTTCTTC. Protein sequence: CASSQGLAGGYEQFF.

This clonotype came up many times. V is TRBV20-1 and J is TRBJ2-3; no firm D call. Germline lookup yields CDR1 DFQATT and CDR2 SNEGSKA (reference sequence). This CDR3 contains 13 residues. Trimming took 5 bases from V and 10 from J, leaving 19 bases between them. The CDR3 loop is CSAGSLRQGSQYF. The DNA for the CDR3 is TGCAGTGCTGGATCACTTCGACAAGGGTCGCAGTATTTT.

This clonotype was counted many times. The gene calls are TRBV20-1 and TRBJ2-7; 7 nucleotides line up with TRBD1. Germline loops: CDR1 DFQATT, CDR2 SNEGSKA (reference sequence). The CDR3 sequence is 13 residues long. With V trimmed by 2 bases and J by 5 bases, 6 bases remained unmatched. The chain's CDR3 is CSARNRGYHEQYF. The CDR3 coding sequence is TGCAGTGCTAGAAACAGGGGCTACCACGAGCAGTACTTC.

This clonotype was counted a few times. This rearrangement joins TRBV24-1 to TRBJ2-5; perhaps TRBD2 as D (7 bases). This CDR3 spans 16 amino acids. With 2 bases removed from V and 5 bases from J, the gap between germline ends came to 17 bases. Germline V CDR1 and CDR2: KGHDR, SFDVKD. The CDR3 here is CATSDSRGGGGETQYF. The CDR3 DNA sequence: TGTGCCACCAGTGATTCCCGCGGCGGGGGCGGTGAGACCCAGTACTTC.

This clonotype was counted a few times. CDR3 loop: CASSLGLWGGQETQYF. The DNA for the CDR3 is TGTGCCAGCAGCTTAGGCCTTTGGGGAGGCCAAGAGACCCAGTACTTC. The chain is built from TRBV13 and TRBJ2-5; D possibly corresponds to TRBD2 (6 bases). Per the germline V gene, CDR1 is PRHDT and CDR2 is FYEKMQ (reference sequence). The CDR3 runs to 16 residues. Trimming cost V 0 bases and J 1 base, with 12 bases left between them.

This clonotype was counted only a few times. The V call is TRBV2, the J call TRBJ2-7; 10 bases are a match to TRBD1. The CDR3 loop spans 15 amino acids. V lost 6 bases and J lost 2; bases outside the gene matches: 7. The V gene's germline CDR1 is SNHLY and CDR2 FYNNEI. CDR3 protein: CASSSGQGRTYEQYF. The CDR3 DNA is TGTGCCAGCAGCTCGGGACAGGGGAGGACCTACGAGCAGTACTTC.

This clonotype was seen ten or more times. V usage is TRBV9 and J usage is TRBJ1-2, with 7 bases identical to TRBD1. CDR1 and CDR2 (germline): SGDLS, YYNGEE. The CDR3 covers 15 residues. The V gene end was trimmed by 0 bases and the J gene end by 5 bases; junction bases not matched to a gene: 7. The CDR3 loop reads CASSVAGTDSYGYTF. CDR3 nucleotides: TGTGCCAGCAGCGTAGCCGGGACAGATTCTTATGGCTACACCTTC.

This clonotype occurred a few times. This may come from a read error, since a much larger clone is one base off. The chain employs TRBV12-3 or TRBV12-4 and TRBJ2-3; maybe TRBD2 (6 bases). Trimming left V 6 bases short and J 7 bases short, with 17 bases between. This CDR3 is built from 14 residues. CDR3 loop: CASRSSVRANTQYF. For the CDR3, the DNA is TGTGCCAGCAGATCTAGCGTGAGGGCAAATACGCAGTATTTT.

This clonotype was seen a handful of times. V gene TRBV11-3 combines with J gene TRBJ2-5; 8 bases are shared with TRBD2. Germline V lookup: CDR1 SGHNT, CDR2 YENEEA. The CDR3 is 14 amino acids. The ends lost 5 bases at V and 5 bases at J; junction bases unmatched: 7. CDR3 nucleotides: TGTGCCAGCAGCCCCCGGGGGGGGTCCGAGACCCAGTACTTC. It specifies CASSPRGGSETQYF.

This clonotype was counted many times. The chain carries TRBV6-1 and TRBJ2-7; TRBD2 matches 10 bases. CDR3 length: 15 residues. CDR1 is MNHNS and CDR2 is SASEGT in the germline V gene. J gave up 3 bases and V 5 bases, and 7 bases lay outside the gene matches. CDR3 sequence (DNA): TGTGCCAGCAGTTTAGCGGGAGGCAGTCTCTACGAGCAGTACTTC. This encodes CASSLAGGSLYEQYF.

In this sample, this clonotype turned up many times. The chain employs TRBV11-3 and TRBJ1-1, with D possibly TRBD1 on 5 matching bases. CDR3 length: 15 amino acids. Germline CDR1 and CDR2: SGHNT and YENEEA. Trimming took off 1 base at V and 7 bases at J, with 16 bases between the two ends. CDR3 sequence reads: CASSLVRGGRNEAFF. The CDR3 bases are TGTGCCAGCAGCTTAGTTCGGGGGGGAAGGAATGAAGCTTTCTTT.

This chain joins TRBV5-4 and TRBJ1-1; a weak D match, TRBD1 (6 bases). The germline gives CDR1 SGHNT, CDR2 YYREEE (reference sequence). V was trimmed by 1 base and J by 0 bases, leaving 7 bases between them. This CDR3 comprises 14 residues. The CDR3 region is CASSLKGVNTEAFF. In DNA, the CDR3 is TGTGCCAGCAGCTTGAAGGGGGTGAACACTGAAGCTTTCTTT.

This clonotype came up many times. The chain joins TRBV27 to TRBJ2-3; D gene ambiguous. This CDR3 is built from 16 residues. V lost 0 bases and J lost 2, with 12 bases in between. Germline CDR1 and CDR2: MNHEY and SMNVEV (reference sequence). CDR3 in DNA: TGTGCCAGCAGTTTATCGACGCGGCCGAACACAGATACGCAGTATTTT. Encoded protein: CASSLSTRPNTDTQYF.

In this sample, this clonotype turned up many times. The chain combines TRBV28 with TRBJ2-7, with TRBD2 matching 11 bases. Unmatched junction bases numbered 7, after V lost 5 bases and J lost 7 bases. The germline gives CDR1 MDHEN, CDR2 SYDVKM. This CDR3 is 14 amino acids long. CDR3 protein: CASSTSGRLSEQYF. The CDR3 region has the DNA TGTGCCAGCAGTACTAGCGGGAGATTAAGTGAGCAGTACTTC.

Many counts were recorded for this clonotype. The chain couples TRBV12-3 or TRBV12-4 to TRBJ2-7; 11 bases align to TRBD2. V was clipped by 1 base and J by 4 bases; unmatched bases: 12. There are 18 residues in the CDR3. The CDR3 reads CASSLGLAGGRAWYEQYF. CDR3 sequence (DNA): TGTGCCAGCAGTTTAGGGCTAGCGGGAGGAAGGGCGTGGTACGAGCAGTACTTC.

The rearrangement links TRBV12-5 to TRBJ2-2, with 12 bases aligning to TRBD2. This CDR3 spans 19 amino acids. Germline trimming cut 5 bases from V and 2 bases from J; bases unmatched to any gene: 12. The germline V gene has CDR1 LGHNT and CDR2 FRNRAP. CDR3 in amino acids: CASGPPNRLAGENTGELFF. The CDR3 DNA reads TGTGCTAGTGGTCCACCAAATCGACTAGCGGGAGAAAACACCGGGGAGCTGTTTTTT.

This clonotype was counted at least ten times. The CDR3 DNA is TGTGCCAGCAGTCACAGGAGGGCCAAAAACATTCAGTACTTC. Translating gives CASSHRRAKNIQYF. The J gene is TRBJ2-4, the V gene TRBV12-3 or TRBV12-4, with D perhaps given as TRBD1 or TRBD2 (5 bases each). The CDR3 extends over 14 amino acids. V was clipped by 5 bases and J by 1 base, with 9 bases between them.

In the case of this clonotype: Given a much more abundant clone one base away, this may be a read error. The V and J genes are TRBV3-1 and TRBJ2-3; unclear D gene. CDR3 length: 15 residues. The V end was cut by 2 bases, the J end by 0 bases, with 9 bases between. The germline V gene has CDR1 LGHDT and CDR2 YNNKEL (reference sequence). This chain's CDR3 is CASSQPGSSTDTQYF. Here the CDR3 DNA reads TGTGCCAGCAGCCAACCCGGGTCTAGCACAGATACGCAGTATTTT.

In this sample, this clonotype turned up many times. The chain recombines TRBV6-1 with TRBJ2-5, with D possibly being TRBD1 or TRBD2 (5 bases each). The CDR3 runs 16 residues. Germline CDR1 is MNHNS and CDR2 is SASEGT. The V end lost 5 bases, the J end lost 1 base, and 17 bases lay between the germline ends. For the CDR3, the DNA is TGTGCCAGCAGTTCGCCGGTGGCAGGGACCCAAGAGACCCAGTACTTC. This translates into CASSSPVAGTQETQYF.

This clonotype has at least ten counts. This chain links TRBV27 with TRBJ2-7, with 8 bases matching TRBD2. V lost 1 base to trimming and J lost 1 base; unmatched junction nucleotides: 6. The germline V gene encodes CDR1 MNHEY and CDR2 SMNVEV (reference sequence). This CDR3 region has 16 residues. CDR3 DNA: TGTGCCAGCAGTTTATTAACGGCGGGAGGTTCCTACGAGCAGTACTTC. Protein sequence: CASSLLTAGGSYEQYF.

The chain employs TRBV10-3 and TRBJ2-3; 7 bases map to TRBD2. CDR1 is ENHRY, CDR2 SYGVKD, per germline. V lost 1 base, J lost 5 bases, and 9 bases stayed unmatched. The CDR3 has 16 residues. The DNA for the CDR3 is TGTGCCATCAGTGAGTTGCGGGGAGCGGGACGAGATACGCAGTATTTT. It codes for CAISELRGAGRDTQYF.

Ten or more counts support this clonotype. This chain links TRBV6-2 or TRBV6-3 with TRBJ2-7; 10 bases are a match to TRBD1. V was clipped by 6 bases and J by 6 bases; unmatched bases: 11. Germline V gene data show CDR1 as MNHEY and CDR2 as SVGEGT. CDR3 length: 15 residues. The CDR3 loop reads CASSPPPGQGSEQYF. DNA for the CDR3: TGTGCCAGCAGCCCACCCCCGGGACAGGGGAGCGAGCAGTACTTC.

This clonotype was seen many times. The chain links TRBV5-1 to TRBJ2-7; 8 nucleotides match TRBD2. Trimming cost V 0 bases and J 0 bases; bases outside gene matches: 2. The germline CDR1 and CDR2 sequences are SGHRS and YFSETQ. This CDR3 comprises 15 residues. CDR3 sequence reads: CASSLVAGGSYEQYF. The CDR3 DNA sequence: TGCGCCAGCAGCTTGGTTGCGGGAGGCTCCTACGAGCAGTACTTC.

Of note for this clonotype: A much larger clone differs from this one at a single base, so this may be a read error. The V call is TRBV7-9, the J call TRBJ2-2, with D possibly being TRBD1 (5 bases). Germline CDR1 SEHNR, CDR2 FQNEAQ (reference sequence). Trimming removed 3 bases from V and 4 bases from J, with 12 bases in between. This CDR3 contains 15 residues. The CDR3 DNA follows: TGTGCCAGCAGCTTCGTAGGGGAAGCCACCGGGGAGCTGTTTTTT. Translating it yields CASSFVGEATGELFF.

This clonotype occurred many times. This chain uses TRBV5-4 with TRBJ1-2; D is undetermined. CDR3 length: 14 residues. Germline V gene lookup returns CDR1 SGHNT and CDR2 YYREEE (reference sequence). Trimming pared 4 bases from V and 7 bases from J, leaving 17 bases between. The CDR3: CASSGPRTTSGYTF. CDR3 nucleotide sequence: TGTGCCAGCAGCGGTCCTAGGACGACGAGTGGCTACACCTTC. Variable domain in full (rest from reference TRBV5-4 and TRBJ1-2): ETGVTQSPTHLIKTRGQQVTLRCSSQSGHNTVSWYQQALGQGPQFIFQYYREEENGRGNFPPRFSGLQFPNYSSELNVNALELDDSALYLCASSGPRTTSGYTFGSGTRLTVV.

Many counts were recorded for this clonotype. The chain is built from TRBV2 and TRBJ2-4; no definite D call. CDR1 SNHLY and CDR2 FYNNEI come from the germline V gene. The V end was cut by 3 bases, the J end by 1 base, with 19 bases between. The CDR3 consists of 18 residues. CDR3 nucleotide sequence: TGTGCCAGCAGTGACGGGTACAAGGGTGTACGGGCCAAAAACATTCAGTACTTC. It specifies CASSDGYKGVRAKNIQYF.

This clonotype was detected ten times or more. V usage is TRBV11-3 and J usage is TRBJ2-5, with D hard to call. The CDR3 totals 12 residues. Trimming removed 5 bases from V and 4 bases from J, with 8 bases in between. Per the germline V gene, CDR1 is SGHNT and CDR2 is YENEEA. In nucleotides, the CDR3 is TGTGCCAGCAGCCCCGTCCCAGAGACCCAGTACTTC. Its translation: CASSPVPETQYF.

This clonotype was seen at least ten times. The chain carries TRBV27 and TRBJ1-2; no reliable D call. V was clipped by 0 bases and J by 0 bases, with 14 bases between them. Germline CDR1 MNHEY, CDR2 SMNVEV (reference sequence). The CDR3 consists of 17 residues. The CDR3 DNA reads TGTGCCAGCAGTTTATCGTTGGATAGGAAAGCTAACTATGGCTACACCTTC. This encodes CASSLSLDRKANYGYTF.

This clonotype was observed at least ten times. The chain combines TRBV11-3 with TRBJ1-1; 7 nucleotides match TRBD1. CDR1 and CDR2 (germline): SGHNT, YENEEA. The V segment lost 2 bases and the J segment 6 bases; nucleotides outside the gene matches: 6. The CDR3 sequence is 14 residues long. The CDR3 is CASSLYGTAPEAFF. CDR3 sequence (DNA): TGTGCCAGCAGCTTATACGGGACAGCCCCTGAAGCTTTCTTT.

This clonotype was observed at least ten times. This chain links TRBV20-1 with TRBJ1-2, with no clear D. CDR3 size: 13 residues. V lost 1 base to trimming and J lost 4 bases, with 10 bases between them. Germline CDR1 reads DFQATT; CDR2 reads SNEGSKA (reference sequence). The CDR3 loop is CSARVSGIYGYTF. CDR3 DNA sequence: TGCAGTGCTAGAGTATCCGGGATCTATGGCTACACCTTC.